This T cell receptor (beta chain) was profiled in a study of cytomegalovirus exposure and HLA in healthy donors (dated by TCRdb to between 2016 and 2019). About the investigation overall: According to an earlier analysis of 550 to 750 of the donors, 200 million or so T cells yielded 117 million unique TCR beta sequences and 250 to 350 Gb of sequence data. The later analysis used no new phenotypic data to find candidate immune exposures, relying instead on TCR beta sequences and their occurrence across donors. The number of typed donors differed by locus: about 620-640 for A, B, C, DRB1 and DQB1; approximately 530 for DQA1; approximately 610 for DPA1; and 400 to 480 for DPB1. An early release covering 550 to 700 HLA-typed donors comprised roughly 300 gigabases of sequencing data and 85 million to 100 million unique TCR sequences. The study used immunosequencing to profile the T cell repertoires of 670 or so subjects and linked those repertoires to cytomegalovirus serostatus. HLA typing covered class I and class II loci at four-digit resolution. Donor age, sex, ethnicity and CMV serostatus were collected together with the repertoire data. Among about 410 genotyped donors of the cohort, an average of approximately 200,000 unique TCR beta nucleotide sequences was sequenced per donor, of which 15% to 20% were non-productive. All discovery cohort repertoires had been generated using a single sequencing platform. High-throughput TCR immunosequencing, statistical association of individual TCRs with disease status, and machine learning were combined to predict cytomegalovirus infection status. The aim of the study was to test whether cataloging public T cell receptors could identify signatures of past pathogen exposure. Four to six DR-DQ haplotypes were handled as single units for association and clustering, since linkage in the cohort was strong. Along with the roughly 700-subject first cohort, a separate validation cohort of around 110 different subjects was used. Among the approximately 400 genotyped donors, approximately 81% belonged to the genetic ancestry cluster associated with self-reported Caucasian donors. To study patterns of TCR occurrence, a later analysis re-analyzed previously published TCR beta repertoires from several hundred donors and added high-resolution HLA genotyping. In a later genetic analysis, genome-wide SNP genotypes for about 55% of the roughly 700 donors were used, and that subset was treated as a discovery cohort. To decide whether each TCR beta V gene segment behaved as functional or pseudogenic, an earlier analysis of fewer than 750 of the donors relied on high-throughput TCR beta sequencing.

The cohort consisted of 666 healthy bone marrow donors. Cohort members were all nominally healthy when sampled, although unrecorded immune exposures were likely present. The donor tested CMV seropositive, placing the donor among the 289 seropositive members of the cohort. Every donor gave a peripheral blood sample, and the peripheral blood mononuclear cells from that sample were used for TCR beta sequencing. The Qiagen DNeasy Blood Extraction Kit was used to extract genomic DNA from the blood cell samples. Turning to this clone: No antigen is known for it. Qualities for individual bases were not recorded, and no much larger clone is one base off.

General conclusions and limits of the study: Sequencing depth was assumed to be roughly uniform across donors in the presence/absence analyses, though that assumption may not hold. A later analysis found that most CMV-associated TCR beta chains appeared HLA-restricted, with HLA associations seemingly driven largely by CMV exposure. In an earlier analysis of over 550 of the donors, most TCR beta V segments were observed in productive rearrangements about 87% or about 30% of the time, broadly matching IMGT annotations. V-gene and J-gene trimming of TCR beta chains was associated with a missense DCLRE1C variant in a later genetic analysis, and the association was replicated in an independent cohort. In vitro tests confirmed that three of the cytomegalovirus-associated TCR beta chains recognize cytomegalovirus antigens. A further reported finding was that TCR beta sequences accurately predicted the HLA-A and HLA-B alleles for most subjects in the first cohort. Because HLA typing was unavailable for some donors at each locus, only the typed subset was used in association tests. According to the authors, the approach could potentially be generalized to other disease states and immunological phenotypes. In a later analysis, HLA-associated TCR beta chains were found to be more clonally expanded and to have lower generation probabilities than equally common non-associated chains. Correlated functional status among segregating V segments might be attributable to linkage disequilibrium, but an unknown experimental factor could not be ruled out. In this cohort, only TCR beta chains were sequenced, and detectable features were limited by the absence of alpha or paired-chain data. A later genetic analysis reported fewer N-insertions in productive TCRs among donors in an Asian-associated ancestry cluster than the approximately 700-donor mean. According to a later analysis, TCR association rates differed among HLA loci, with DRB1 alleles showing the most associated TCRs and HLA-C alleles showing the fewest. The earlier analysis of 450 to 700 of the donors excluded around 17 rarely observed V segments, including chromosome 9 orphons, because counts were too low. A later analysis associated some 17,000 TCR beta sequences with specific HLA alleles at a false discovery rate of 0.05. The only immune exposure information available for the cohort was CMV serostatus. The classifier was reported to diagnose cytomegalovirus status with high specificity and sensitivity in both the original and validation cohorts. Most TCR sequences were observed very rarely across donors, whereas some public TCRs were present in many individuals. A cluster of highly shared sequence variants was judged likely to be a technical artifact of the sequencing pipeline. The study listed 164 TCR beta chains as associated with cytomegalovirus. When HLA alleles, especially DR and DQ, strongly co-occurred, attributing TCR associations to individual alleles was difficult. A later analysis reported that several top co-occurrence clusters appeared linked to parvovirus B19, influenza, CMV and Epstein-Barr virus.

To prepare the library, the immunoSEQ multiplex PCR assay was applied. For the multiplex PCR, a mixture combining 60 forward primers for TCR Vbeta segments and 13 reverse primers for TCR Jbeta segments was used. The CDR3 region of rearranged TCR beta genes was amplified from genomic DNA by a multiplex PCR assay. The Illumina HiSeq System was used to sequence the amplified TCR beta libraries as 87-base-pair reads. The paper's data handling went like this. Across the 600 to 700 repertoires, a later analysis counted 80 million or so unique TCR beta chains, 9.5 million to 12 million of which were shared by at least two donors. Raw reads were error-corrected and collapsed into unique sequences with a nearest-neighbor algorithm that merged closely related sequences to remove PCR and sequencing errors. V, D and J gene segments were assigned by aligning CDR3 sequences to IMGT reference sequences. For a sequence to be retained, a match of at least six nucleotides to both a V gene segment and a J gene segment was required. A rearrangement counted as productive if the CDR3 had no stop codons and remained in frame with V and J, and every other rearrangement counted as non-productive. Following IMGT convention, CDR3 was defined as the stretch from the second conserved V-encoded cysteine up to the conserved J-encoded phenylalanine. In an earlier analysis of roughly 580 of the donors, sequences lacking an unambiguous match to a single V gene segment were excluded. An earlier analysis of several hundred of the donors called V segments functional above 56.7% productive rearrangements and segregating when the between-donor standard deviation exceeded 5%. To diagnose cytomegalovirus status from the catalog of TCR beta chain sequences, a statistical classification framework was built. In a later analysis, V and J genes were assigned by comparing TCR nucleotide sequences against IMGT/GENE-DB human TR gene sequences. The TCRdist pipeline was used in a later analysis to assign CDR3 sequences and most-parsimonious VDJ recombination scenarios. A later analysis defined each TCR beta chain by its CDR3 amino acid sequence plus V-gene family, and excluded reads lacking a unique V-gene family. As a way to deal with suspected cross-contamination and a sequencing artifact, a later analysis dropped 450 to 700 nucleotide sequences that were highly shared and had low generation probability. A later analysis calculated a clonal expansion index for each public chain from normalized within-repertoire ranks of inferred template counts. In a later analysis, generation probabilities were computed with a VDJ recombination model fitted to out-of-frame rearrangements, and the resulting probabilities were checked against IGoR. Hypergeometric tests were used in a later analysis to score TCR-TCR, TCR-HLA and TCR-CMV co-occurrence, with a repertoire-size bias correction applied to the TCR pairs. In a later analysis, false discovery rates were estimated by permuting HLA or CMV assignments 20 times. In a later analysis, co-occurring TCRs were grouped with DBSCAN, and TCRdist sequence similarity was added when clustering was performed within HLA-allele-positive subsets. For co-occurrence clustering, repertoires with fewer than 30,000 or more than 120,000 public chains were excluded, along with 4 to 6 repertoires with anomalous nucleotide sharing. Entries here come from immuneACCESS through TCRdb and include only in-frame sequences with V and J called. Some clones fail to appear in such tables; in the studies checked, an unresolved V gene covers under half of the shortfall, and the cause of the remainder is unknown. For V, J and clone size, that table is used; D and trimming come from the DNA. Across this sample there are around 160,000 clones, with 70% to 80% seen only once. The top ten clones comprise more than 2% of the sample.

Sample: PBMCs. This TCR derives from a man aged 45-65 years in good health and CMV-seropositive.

The nucleotide sequence is given as TGTGCCAGCAGCCTAGGACAGGGGCTCCAAGCTAACTATGGCTACACCTTC. Translated, this is CASSLGQGLQANYGYTF. In this chain, TRBV5-4 is recombined with TRBJ1-2; TRBD1 aligns with 9 central bases. The CDR3 runs 17 residues from the cysteine to the phenylalanine. Just the 51-base CDR3 DNA is kept, in frame starting at base 1. Via the germline V gene (reference sequence), CDR1 is SGHNT and CDR2 YYREEE. Clipping removes 4 bases from V and 0 bases from J, with 10 as the unmatched junction base count.